This T cell receptor (beta chain) originates from a study of cytomegalovirus exposure and HLA in healthy donors. The PCR ran on 60 Vbeta and 13 Jbeta primers. Sequencing was performed with immunoSEQ multiplex PCR; in TCRdb, only in-frame clones are kept and a portion is missing. Counted here are 130,000 or so clones, approximately 88% occurring once; the ten biggest clones make up 0.45% to 0.55%. Points from the study as a whole: Most TCR sequences proved rare, with some public TCRs found in many donors.

Regarding this clone: Its target is not known.

The receptor comes from a middle-aged woman in good health and CMV-seronegative. The material sequenced was PBMCs.

CDR3 region: CASSPEASDTSYNEQFF. The CDR3 bases are TGTGCCAGCTCACCAGAGGCTAGCGACACCTCCTACAATGAGCAGTTCTTC. The chain has TRBV18 and TRBJ2-1; TRBD2 might be the D (6 bases). The V end was cut by 2 bases, the J end by 0 bases, with 14 bases between. Germline V CDR1 and CDR2: KGHSH, LQKENI. The CDR3 has 17 amino acids.